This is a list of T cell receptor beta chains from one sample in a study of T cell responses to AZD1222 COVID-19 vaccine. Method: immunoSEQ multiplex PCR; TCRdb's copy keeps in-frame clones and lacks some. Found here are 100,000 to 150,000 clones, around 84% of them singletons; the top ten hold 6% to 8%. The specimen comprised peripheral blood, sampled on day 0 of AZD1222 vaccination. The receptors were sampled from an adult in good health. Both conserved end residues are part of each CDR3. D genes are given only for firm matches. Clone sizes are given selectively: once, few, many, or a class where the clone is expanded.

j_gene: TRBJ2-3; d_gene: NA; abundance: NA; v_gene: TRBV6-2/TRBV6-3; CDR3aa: CASSYGTGSDTQYF; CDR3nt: TGTGCCAGCAGTTACGGTACAGGGTCAGATACGCAGTATTTT
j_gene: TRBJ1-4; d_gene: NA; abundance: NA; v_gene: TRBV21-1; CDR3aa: CASSKYQWGGSQNEKLFF; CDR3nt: TGTGCCAGCAGCAAATATCAGTGGGGAGGATCGCAAAATGAAAAACTGTTTTTT
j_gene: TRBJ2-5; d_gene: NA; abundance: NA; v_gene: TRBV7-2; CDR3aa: CASRPNLGFGGKETQYF; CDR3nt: TGTGCCAGCAGGCCAAATTTAGGTTTTGGGGGGAAAGAGACCCAGTACTTC
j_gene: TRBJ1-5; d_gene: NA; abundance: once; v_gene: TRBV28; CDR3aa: CASSLSSLLNQPQHF; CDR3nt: TGTGCCAGCAGTTTAAGCTCGCTACTCAATCAGCCCCAGCATTTT
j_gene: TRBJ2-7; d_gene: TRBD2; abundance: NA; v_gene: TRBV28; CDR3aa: CASSVPTSHYEQYF; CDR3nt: TGTGCCAGCAGTGTTCCGACTAGCCACTACGAGCAGTACTTC
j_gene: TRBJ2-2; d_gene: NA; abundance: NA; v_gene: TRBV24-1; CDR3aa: CATSVRENTGELFF; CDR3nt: TGTGCCACCAGTGTTAGGGAGAACACCGGGGAGCTGTTTTTT
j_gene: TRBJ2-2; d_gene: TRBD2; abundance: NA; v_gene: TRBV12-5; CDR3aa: CASALLAGENTGELFF; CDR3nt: TGTGCTAGTGCCCTTTTAGCGGGGGAGAACACCGGGGAGCTGTTTTTT
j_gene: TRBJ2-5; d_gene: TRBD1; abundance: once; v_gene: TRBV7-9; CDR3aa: CASSLTGEETQYF; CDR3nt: TGTGCCAGCAGCTTAACAGGGGAAGAGACCCAGTACTTC
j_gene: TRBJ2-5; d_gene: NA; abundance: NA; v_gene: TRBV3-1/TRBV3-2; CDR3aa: CASSQDVSSETQYF; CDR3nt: TGTGCCAGCAGCCAAGATGTGTCGAGTGAGACCCAGTACTTC
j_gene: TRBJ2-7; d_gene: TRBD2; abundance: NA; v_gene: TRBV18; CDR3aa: CASSPRTSGIVYEQYF; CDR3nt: TGTGCCAGCTCACCGAGGACTAGCGGGATAGTCTACGAGCAGTACTTC
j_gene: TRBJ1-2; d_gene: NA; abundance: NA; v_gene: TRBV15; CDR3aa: CATSREGYGYTF; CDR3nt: TGTGCCACCAGCAGAGAGGGTTATGGCTACACCTTC
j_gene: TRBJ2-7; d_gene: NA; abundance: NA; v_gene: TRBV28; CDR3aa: CASRPLGANSYEQYF; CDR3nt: TGTGCCAGCAGACCCTTGGGGGCCAACTCCTACGAGCAGTACTTC
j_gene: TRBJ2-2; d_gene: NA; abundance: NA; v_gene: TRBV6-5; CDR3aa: CASRDTKGAGELFF; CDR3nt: TGTGCCAGCAGAGATACTAAAGGGGCCGGGGAGCTGTTTTTT
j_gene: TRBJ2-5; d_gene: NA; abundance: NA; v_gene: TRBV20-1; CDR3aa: CSASGWALSETQYF; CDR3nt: TGCAGTGCTAGTGGGTGGGCGTTATCGGAGACCCAGTACTTC
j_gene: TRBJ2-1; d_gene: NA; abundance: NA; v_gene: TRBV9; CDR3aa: CASSVVLGDEQFF; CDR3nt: TGTGCCAGCAGCGTAGTCTTGGGGGATGAGCAGTTCTTC
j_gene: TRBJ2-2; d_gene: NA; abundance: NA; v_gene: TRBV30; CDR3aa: CAWTGQLTGELFF; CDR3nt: TGTGCCTGGACCGGACAGCTCACCGGGGAGCTGTTTTTT
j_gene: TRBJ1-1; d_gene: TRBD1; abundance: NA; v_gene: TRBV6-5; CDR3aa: CASRQGYTEAFF; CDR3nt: TGTGCCAGCAGACAGGGGTACACTGAAGCTTTCTTT
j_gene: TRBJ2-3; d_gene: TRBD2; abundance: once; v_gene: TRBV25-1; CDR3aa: CASSDKRGSTDTQYF; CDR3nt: TGTGCCAGCAGTGATAAGCGGGGTAGCACAGATACGCAGTATTTT
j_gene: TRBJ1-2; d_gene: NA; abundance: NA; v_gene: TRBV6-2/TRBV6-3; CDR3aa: CASSYDPLGTYGYTF; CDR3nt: TGTGCCAGCAGTTACGACCCGCTAGGGACCTATGGCTACACCTTC
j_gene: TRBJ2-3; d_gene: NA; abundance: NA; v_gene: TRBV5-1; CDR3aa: CASSPLKLDTQYF; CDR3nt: TGCGCCAGCAGCCCCCTCAAACTTGATACGCAGTATTTT
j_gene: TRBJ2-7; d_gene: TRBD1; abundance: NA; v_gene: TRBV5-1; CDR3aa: CASSQTGSSTYEQYF; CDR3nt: TGCGCCAGCAGCCAGACAGGGTCTTCTACCTACGAGCAGTACTTC
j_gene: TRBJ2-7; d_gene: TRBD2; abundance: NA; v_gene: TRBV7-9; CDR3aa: CASSPLAVASYEQYF; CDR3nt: TGTGCCAGCAGCCCTCTAGCGGTAGCTTCCTACGAGCAGTACTTC
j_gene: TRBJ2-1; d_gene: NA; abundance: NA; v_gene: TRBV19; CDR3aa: CASSIGRLGWVEQFF; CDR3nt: TGTGCCAGTAGTATAGGCCGACTTGGATGGGTTGAGCAGTTCTTC
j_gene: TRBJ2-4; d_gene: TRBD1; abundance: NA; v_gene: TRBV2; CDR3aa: CASSSRTGRNIQYF; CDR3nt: TGTGCCAGCAGTTCTCGGACAGGGAGGAACATTCAGTACTTC
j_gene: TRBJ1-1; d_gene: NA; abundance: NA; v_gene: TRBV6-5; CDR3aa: CASRGEARTEAFF; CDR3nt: TGTGCCAGCAGGGGGGAGGCTAGGACTGAAGCTTTCTTT
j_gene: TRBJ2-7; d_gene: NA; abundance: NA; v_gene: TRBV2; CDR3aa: CASSYPRRGNTYEQYF; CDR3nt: TGTGCCAGCAGTTACCCTCGTAGGGGGAATACCTACGAGCAGTACTTC
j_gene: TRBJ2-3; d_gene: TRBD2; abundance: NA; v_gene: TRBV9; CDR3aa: CASSVPTSGGVTSTDTQYF; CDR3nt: TGTGCCAGCAGCGTACCGACTAGCGGGGGCGTTACTAGCACAGATACGCAGTATTTT
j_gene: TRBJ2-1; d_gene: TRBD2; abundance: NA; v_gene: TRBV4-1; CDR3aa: CASSQDGEGRRYNEQFF; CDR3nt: TGCGCCAGCAGCCAAGATGGGGAGGGGCGCAGATACAATGAGCAGTTCTTC
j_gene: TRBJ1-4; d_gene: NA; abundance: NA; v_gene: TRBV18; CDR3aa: CASSPGLYATNEKLFF; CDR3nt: TGTGCCAGCTCGCCAGGGCTGTACGCAACTAATGAAAAACTGTTTTTT
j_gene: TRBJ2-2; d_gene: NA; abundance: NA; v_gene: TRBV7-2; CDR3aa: CASSTTDNTGELFF; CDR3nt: TGTGCCAGCAGCACGACAGATAACACCGGGGAGCTGTTTTTT
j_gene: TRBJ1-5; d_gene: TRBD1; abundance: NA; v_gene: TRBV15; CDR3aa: CATSRGLTGGIQPQHF; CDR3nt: TGTGCCACCAGCAGAGGTTTGACAGGGGGGATCCAGCCCCAGCATTTT
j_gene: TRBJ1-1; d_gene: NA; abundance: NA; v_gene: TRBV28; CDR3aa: CASSLREGLKTEAFF; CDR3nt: TGTGCCAGCAGTTTAAGGGAGGGTTTGAAGACTGAAGCTTTCTTT
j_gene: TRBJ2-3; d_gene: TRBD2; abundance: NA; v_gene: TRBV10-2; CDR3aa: CASGSGRADTQYF; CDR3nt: TGCGCCAGCGGTAGCGGGAGGGCGGATACGCAGTATTTT
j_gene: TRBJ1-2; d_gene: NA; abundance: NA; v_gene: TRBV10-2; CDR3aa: CASSPLGAWYGYTF; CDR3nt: TGCGCCAGCAGTCCTTTAGGGGCTTGGTATGGCTACACCTTC
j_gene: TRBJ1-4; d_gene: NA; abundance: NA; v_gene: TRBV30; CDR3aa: CAWSSYPTNEKLFF; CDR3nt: TGTGCCTGGAGTTCGTACCCAACTAATGAAAAACTGTTTTTT
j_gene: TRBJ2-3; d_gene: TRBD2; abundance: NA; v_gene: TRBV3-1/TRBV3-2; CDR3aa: CASSQEGSGGSTSTDTQYF; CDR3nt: TGTGCCAGCAGCCAAGAAGGGAGCGGGGGGTCCACTAGCACAGATACGCAGTATTTT
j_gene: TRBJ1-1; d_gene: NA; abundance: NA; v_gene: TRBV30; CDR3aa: CAWSVLGQTVGVF; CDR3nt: TGTGCCTGGAGTGTACTAGGACAGACGGTTGGGGTCTTT
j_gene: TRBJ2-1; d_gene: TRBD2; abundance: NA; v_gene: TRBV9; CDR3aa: CASSVVSGGRGEQFF; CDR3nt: TGTGCCAGCAGCGTAGTTAGCGGGGGCCGAGGGGAGCAGTTCTTC
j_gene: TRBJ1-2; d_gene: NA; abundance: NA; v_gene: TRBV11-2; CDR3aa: CASSPDSAGYTF; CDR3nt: TGTGCCAGCAGTCCCGACAGCGCTGGCTACACCTTC
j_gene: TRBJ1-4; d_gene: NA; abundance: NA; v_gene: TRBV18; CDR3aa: CASSPIATNEKLFF; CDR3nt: TGTGCCAGCTCCCCGATTGCAACTAATGAAAAACTGTTTTTT
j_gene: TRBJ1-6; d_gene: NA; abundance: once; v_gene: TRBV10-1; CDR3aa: CASSELSYNSPLHF; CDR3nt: TGCGCCAGCAGTGAACTCTCTTATAATTCACCCCTCCACTTT
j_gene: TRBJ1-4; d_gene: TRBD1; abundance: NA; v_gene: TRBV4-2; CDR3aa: CASSQVFTTGMSEKLFF; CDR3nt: TGTGCCAGCAGCCAAGTTTTTACGACAGGGATGAGTGAAAAACTGTTTTTT
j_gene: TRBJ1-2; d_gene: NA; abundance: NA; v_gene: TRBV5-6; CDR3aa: CASSPSSLKLYGYTF; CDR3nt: TGTGCCAGCAGCCCGTCTTCACTCAAATTATATGGCTACACCTTC
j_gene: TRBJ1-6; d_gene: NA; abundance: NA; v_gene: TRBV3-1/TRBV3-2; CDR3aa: CASSGTPLGNSPLHF; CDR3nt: TGTGCCAGCAGCGGGACCCCACTTGGGAATTCACCCCTCCACTTT
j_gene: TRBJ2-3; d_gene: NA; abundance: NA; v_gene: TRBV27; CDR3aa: CASSSDFTDTQYF; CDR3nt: TGTGCCAGCAGTTCCGATTTTACAGATACGCAGTATTTT
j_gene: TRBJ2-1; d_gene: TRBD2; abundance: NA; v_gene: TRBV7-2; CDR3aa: CASSPYSGGVNNEQFF; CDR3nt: TGTGCCAGCAGCCCATATAGCGGGGGGGTAAACAATGAGCAGTTCTTC
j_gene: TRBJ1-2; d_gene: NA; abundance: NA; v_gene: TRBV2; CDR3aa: CASSPQVNYGYTF; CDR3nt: TGTGCCAGCAGCCCCCAGGTTAACTATGGCTACACCTTC
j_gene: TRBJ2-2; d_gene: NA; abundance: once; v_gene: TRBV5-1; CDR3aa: CASSMGPGALNTGELFF; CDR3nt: TGCGCCAGCAGCATGGGGCCAGGGGCTTTGAACACCGGGGAGCTGTTTTTT
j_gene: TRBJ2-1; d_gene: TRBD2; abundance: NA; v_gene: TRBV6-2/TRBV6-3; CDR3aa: CASSPWTSGRARDEQFF; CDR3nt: TGTGCCAGCAGTCCCTGGACTAGCGGGAGGGCCAGAGATGAGCAGTTCTTC
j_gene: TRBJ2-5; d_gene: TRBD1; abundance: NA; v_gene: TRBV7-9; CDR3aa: CASSWDRKETQYF; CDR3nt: TGTGCCAGCAGCTGGGACAGGAAAGAGACCCAGTACTTC
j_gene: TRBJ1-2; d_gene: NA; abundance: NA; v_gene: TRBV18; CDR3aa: CASSPNREGSYGYTF; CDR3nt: TGTGCCAGCTCGCCTAACAGGGAAGGCAGCTATGGCTACACCTTC
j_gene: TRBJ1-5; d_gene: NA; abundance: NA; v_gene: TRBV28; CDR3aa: CASSPQDGTRPQHF; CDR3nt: TGTGCCAGCAGTCCCCAGGACGGGACACGGCCCCAGCATTTT
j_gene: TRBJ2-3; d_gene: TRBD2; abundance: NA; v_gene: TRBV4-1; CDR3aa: CASSQMRLAGGLLGSDTQYF; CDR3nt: TGCGCCAGCAGCCAAATGCGATTAGCGGGGGGGCTTTTGGGGTCAGATACGCAGTATTTT
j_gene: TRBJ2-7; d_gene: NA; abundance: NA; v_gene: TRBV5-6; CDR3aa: CASSFGFPAGEQYF; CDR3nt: TGTGCCAGCAGCTTCGGTTTTCCGGCAGGCGAGCAGTACTTC
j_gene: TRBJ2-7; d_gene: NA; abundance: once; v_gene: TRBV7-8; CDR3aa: CASSAAASGPTGIYEQYF; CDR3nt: TGTGCCAGCAGCGCCGCGGCGTCAGGGCCAACAGGGATCTACGAGCAGTACTTC
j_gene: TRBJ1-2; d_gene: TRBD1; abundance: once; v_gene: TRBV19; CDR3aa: CASSITGVSFYGYTF; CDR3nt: TGTGCCAGTAGTATCACAGGGGTATCTTTCTATGGCTACACCTTC